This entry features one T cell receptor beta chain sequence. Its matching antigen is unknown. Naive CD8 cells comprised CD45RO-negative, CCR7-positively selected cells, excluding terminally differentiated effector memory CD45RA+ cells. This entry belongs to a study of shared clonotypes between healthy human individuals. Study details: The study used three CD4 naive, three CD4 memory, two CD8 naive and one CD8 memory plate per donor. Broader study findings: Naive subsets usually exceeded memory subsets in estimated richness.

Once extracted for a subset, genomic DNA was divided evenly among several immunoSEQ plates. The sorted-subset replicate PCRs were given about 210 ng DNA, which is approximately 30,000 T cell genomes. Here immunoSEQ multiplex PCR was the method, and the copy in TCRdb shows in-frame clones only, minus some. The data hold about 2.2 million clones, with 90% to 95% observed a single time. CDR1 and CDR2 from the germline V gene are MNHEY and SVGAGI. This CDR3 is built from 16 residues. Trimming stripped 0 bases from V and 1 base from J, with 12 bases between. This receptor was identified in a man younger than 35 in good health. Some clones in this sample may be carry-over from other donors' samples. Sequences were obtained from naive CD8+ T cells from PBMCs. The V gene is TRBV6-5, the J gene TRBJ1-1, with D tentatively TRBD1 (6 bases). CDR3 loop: CASSYSRLGANTEAFF. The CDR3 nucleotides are TGTGCCAGCAGTTACTCGAGACTGGGGGCGAACACTGAAGCTTTCTTT.